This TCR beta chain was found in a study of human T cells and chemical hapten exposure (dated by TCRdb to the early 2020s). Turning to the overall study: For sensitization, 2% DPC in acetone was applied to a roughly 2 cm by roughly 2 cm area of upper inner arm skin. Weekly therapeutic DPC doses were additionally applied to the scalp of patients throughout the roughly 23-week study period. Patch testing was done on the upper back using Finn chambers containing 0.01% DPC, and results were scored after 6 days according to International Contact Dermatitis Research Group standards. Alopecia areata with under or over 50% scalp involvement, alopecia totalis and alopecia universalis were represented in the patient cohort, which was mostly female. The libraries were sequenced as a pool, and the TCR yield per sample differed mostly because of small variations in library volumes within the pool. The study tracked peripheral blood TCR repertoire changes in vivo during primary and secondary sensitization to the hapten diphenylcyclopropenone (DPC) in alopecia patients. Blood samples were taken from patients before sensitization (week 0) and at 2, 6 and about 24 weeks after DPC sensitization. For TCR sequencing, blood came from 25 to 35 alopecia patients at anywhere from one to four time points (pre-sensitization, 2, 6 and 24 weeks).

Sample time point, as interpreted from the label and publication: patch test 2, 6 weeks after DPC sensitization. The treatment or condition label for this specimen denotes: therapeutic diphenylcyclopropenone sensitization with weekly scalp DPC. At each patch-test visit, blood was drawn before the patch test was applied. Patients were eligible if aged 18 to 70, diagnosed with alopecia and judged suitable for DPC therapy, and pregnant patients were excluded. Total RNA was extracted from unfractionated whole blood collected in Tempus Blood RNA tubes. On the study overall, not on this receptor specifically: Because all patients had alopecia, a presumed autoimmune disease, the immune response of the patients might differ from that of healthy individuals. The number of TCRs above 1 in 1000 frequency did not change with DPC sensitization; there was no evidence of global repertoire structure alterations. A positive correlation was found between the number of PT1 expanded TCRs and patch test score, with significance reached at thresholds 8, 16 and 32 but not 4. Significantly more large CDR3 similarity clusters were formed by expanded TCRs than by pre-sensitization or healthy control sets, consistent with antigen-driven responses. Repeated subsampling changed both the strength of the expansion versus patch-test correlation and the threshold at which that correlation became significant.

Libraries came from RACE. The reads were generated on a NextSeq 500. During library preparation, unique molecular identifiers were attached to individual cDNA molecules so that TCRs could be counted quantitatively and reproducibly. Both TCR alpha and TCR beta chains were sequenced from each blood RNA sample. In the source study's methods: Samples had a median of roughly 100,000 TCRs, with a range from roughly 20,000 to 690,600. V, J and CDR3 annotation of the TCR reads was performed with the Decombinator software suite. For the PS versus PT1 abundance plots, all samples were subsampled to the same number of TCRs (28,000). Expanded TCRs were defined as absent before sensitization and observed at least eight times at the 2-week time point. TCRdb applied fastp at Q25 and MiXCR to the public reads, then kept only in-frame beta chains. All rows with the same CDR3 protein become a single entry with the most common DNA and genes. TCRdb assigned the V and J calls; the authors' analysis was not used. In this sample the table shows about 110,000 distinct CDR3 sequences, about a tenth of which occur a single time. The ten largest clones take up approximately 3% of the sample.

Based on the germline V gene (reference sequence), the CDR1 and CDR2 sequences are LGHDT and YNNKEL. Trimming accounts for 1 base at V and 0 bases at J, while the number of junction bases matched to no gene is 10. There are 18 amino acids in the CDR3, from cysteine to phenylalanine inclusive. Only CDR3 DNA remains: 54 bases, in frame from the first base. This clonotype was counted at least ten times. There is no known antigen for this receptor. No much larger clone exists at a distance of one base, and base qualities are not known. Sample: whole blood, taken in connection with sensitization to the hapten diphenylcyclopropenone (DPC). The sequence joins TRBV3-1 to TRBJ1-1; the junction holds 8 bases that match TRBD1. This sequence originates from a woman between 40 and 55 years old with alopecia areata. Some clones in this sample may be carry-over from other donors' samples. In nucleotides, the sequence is TGTGCCAGCAGCCAAGGTCGGACAGGGAATAACATGAACACTGAAGCTTTCTTT. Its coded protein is CASSQGRTGNNMNTEAFF.